These 14 T cell receptor beta chains originate from one sample sequenced in a study of post-analysis software for immune sequencing data. Findings of the study overall: TRBV5-6, TRBV5-1 and TRBV20-1 were among 4 or 5 TRBV segments more frequent in patients than controls.

These receptors are not linked to any known antigen. Unique molecular identifiers were built into the TCR beta cDNA libraries. Using its own MiXCR run on the PCR reads, TCRdb lists one record per CDR3 protein. The sample includes 600,000 to 700,000 distinct CDR3 sequences, 59% of them seen just once. The sample comprised blood. The receptor source for this set is a girl aged 2 to 9 with multiple sclerosis.

The DNA for the CDR3 is TGTGCCAGCAGCCAAGATCAGATCGGGGGGGGGCGAGAGACCCAGTACTTC. This codes for CASSQDQIGGGRETQYF. The chain employs TRBV3-1 and TRBJ2-5; 8 positions agree with TRBD2. Per the germline V gene, CDR1 is LGHDT and CDR2 is YNNKEL (reference sequence). The V segment lost 0 bases and the J segment 4 bases; nucleotides outside the gene matches: 10. The CDR3 sequence is 17 residues long.

This clonotype was observed a handful of times. The CDR3 coding sequence is TGCAGCGTTGCGGCAGGGAAGAACACTGAAGCTTTCTTT. Residues: CSVAAGKNTEAFF. V is TRBV29-1 and J is TRBJ1-1, with D maybe TRBD1 (5 bases). Trimming cost V 4 bases and J 1 base, with 10 bases left between them. Germline V lookup: CDR1 SQVTM, CDR2 ANQGSEA. There are 13 residues in the CDR3.

This chain links TRBV7-2 with TRBJ1-2; D unclear. V was cut by 2 bases and J by 2 bases, with 9 bases left in between. There are 14 residues in the CDR3. Looked up from germline, CDR1 is SGHTA and CDR2 is FQGNSA. The CDR3 here is CASSLSAKNYGYTF. The CDR3 DNA sequence: TGTGCCAGCAGCTTATCAGCCAAGAACTATGGCTACACCTTC.

This chain uses TRBV18 with TRBJ2-5; the match to TRBD1 covers 7 bases. The CDR3 extends over 15 amino acids. With V trimmed by 3 bases and J by 4 bases, 8 bases remained unmatched. The V gene's germline CDR1 is KGHSH and CDR2 LQKENI. The CDR3: CASSPLDRVGETQYF. The CDR3 bases are TGTGCCAGCTCACCCTTAGACAGGGTCGGAGAGACCCAGTACTTC. The full variable domain, in which reference TRBV18 and TRBJ2-5 provide the parts outside the CDR3, is NAGVMQNPRHLVRRRGQEARLRCSPMKGHSHVYWYRQLPEEGLKFMVYLQKENIIDESGMPKERFSAEFPKEGPSILRIQQVVRGDSAAYFCASSPLDRVGETQYFGPGTRLLVL.

The rearrangement joins TRBV20-1 to TRBJ1-2; TRBD1 aligns across 8 bases. The germline V gene encodes CDR1 DFQATT and CDR2 SNEGSKA (reference sequence). Trimming took 0 bases from V and 1 from J; bases not matched to a gene: 7. The CDR3 runs 16 residues. The CDR3: CSARDQTGEFNYGYTF. CDR3 DNA: TGCAGTGCTAGAGATCAGACAGGGGAATTTAACTATGGCTACACCTTC.

The V and J genes are TRBV5-1 and TRBJ1-6; perhaps TRBD1 as D (5 bases). Germline V gene sequence: CDR1 SGHRS, CDR2 YFSETQ. Trimming shortened V by 6 bases and J by 8 bases, and 12 bases separated the two germline ends. The CDR3 is 13 amino acids. CDR3 nucleotide sequence: TGCGCCAGCACGGGGACGGAGGATTCACCCCTCCACTTT. It is translated as CASTGTEDSPLHF.

The chain joins TRBV6-1 to TRBJ1-2; TRBD1 aligns across 7 bases. The V gene's germline CDR1 is MNHNS and CDR2 SASEGT. This CDR3 is built from 14 residues. V was pared by 8 bases and J by 8 bases, with 14 bases of the junction left unmatched. DNA for the CDR3: TGTGCCAGCTATCAAGCGACAGGGCTGGGGGGCTACACCTTC. This gives the protein CASYQATGLGGYTF.

In this sample, this clonotype turned up a few times. The chain joins TRBV28 to TRBJ1-2, with a possible D match to TRBD1 (6 bases). V lost 3 bases, J lost 4 bases, and 9 bases lay in between. The germline gives CDR1 MDHEN, CDR2 SYDVKM. The CDR3 length is 13 residues. CDR3: CASSFGQPYGYTF. The CDR3 DNA reads as TGTGCCAGCAGTTTCGGACAGCCCTATGGCTACACCTTC.

The genes are TRBV6-6 and TRBJ2-1, with D perhaps matching TRBD1 or TRBD2 (5 bases each). The CDR3 has 14 residues. Germline V gives CDR1 MNHNY, CDR2 SVGAGI (reference sequence). V was shortened by 7 bases and J by 3 bases, with 13 bases between the two germline ends. CDR3 coding DNA: TGTGCCAGCACCGAGAGGGGCCTCTACAATGAGCAGTTCTTC. Its protein is CASTERGLYNEQFF.

The chain combines TRBV6-4 with TRBJ1-4, with TRBD1 matching 7 bases. Germline trimming cut 6 bases from V and 0 bases from J; bases unmatched to any gene: 4. The CDR3 sequence is 15 residues long. CDR1 and CDR2 (germline): MRHNA, SNTAGT. CDR3: CASRDRSATNEKLFF. In nucleotides, the CDR3 is TGTGCCAGCAGGGACAGGTCTGCAACTAATGAAAAACTGTTTTTT.

As DNA, the CDR3 is TGCGCCAGCAGTGAGTCAGGGTACGGCTACACCTTC. Encoded protein: CASSESGYGYTF. The chain carries TRBV10-2 and TRBJ1-2; D remains unclear. V was pared by 0 bases and J by 8 bases, with 7 bases between. The germline V gene encodes CDR1 WSHSY and CDR2 SAAADI. The CDR3 has 12 residues.

CDR3 amino acids: CSARPGHQETQYF. CDR3 sequence (DNA): TGCAGTGCTAGACCTGGGCACCAAGAGACCCAGTACTTC. The genes are TRBV20-1 and TRBJ2-5, with unresolved D. Per germline, CDR1 DFQATT and CDR2 SNEGSKA (reference sequence). The CDR3 is made up of 13 amino acids. V was pared by 2 bases and J by 0 bases, with 7 bases between.

V gene TRBV20-1 combines with J gene TRBJ2-3; 9 nucleotides align to TRBD2. From germline, CDR1 is DFQATT and CDR2 SNEGSKA (reference sequence). The ends lost 1 base at V and 1 base at J; junction bases unmatched: 6. This CDR3 region has 16 residues. The CDR3 here is CSARGTAGGRTDTQYF. In nucleotides, the CDR3 is TGCAGTGCTAGAGGGACAGCGGGGGGTCGCACAGATACGCAGTATTTT.

This chain connects TRBV6-2 or TRBV6-3 to TRBJ2-1, with D possibly being TRBD1 (6 bases). The J call may be incorrect, as the DNA end agrees better with TRBJ2-7. CDR1 MNHEY and CDR2 SVGEGT come from the germline V gene. The CDR3 consists of 12 residues. The CDR3 loop reads CASTDSTYEQYF. In nucleotides, the CDR3 is TGTGCCAGCACGGACAGCACCTACGAGCAGTACTTC.